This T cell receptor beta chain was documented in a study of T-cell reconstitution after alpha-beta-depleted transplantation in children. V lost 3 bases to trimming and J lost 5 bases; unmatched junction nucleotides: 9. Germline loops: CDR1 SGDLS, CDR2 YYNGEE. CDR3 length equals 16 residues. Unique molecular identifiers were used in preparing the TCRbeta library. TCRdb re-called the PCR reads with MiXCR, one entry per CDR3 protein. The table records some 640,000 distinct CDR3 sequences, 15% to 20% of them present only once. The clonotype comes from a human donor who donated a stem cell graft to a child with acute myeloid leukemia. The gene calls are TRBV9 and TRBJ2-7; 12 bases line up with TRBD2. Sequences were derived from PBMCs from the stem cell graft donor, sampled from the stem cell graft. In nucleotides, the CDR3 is TGTGCCAGCAGCGCCAAAGCTAGCGGGGGGGACAACGAGCAGTACTTC. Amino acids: CASSAKASGGDNEQYF.